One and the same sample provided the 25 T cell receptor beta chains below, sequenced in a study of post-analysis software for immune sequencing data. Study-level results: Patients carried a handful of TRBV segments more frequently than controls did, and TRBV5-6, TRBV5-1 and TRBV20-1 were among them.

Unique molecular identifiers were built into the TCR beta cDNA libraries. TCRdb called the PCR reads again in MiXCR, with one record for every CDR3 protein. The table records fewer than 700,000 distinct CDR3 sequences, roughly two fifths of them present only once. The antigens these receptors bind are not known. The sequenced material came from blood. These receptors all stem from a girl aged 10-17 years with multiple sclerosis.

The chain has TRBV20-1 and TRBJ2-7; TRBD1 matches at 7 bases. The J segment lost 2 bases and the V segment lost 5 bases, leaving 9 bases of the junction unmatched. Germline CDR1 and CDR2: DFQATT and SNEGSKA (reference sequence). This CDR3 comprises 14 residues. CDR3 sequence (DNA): TGCAGTGCTTCCCGACAGGGATCGACCTACGAGCAGTACTTC. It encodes CSASRQGSTYEQYF.

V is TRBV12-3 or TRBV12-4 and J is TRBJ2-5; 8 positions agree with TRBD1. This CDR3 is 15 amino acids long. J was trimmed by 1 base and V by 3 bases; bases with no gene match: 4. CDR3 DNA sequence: TGTGCCAGCAGTTTTCGACAGGGGAGCCAAGAGACCCAGTACTTC. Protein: CASSFRQGSQETQYF.

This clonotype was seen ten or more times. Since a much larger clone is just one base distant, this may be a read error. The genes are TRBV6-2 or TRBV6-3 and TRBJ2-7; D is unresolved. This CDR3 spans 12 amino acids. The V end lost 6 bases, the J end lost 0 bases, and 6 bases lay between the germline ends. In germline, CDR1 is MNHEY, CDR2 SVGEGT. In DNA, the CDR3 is TGTGCCAGCAGCATTAGCTCCTACGAGCAGTACTTC. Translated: CASSISSYEQYF.

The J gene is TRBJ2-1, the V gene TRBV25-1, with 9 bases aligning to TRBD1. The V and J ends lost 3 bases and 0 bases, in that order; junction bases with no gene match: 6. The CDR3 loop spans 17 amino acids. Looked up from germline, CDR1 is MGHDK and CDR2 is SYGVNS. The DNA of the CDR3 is TGTGCCAGCAGTGACGGTACAGGGGGCCCCTCCTACAATGAGCAGTTCTTC. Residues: CASSDGTGGPSYNEQFF.

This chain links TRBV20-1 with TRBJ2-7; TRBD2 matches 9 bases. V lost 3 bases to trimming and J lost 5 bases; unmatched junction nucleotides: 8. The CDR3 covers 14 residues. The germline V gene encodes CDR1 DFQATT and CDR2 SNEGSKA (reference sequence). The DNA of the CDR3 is TGCAGTGCTAGCAAGGGGACTAGCTTCCACGAGCAGTACTTC. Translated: CSASKGTSFHEQYF.

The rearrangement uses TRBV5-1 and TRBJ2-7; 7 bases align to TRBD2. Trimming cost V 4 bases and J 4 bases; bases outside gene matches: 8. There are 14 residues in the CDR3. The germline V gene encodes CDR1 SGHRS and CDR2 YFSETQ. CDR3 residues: CASSPGSGAYEQYF. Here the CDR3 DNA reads TGCGCCAGCAGCCCGGGGAGCGGGGCGTACGAGCAGTACTTC.

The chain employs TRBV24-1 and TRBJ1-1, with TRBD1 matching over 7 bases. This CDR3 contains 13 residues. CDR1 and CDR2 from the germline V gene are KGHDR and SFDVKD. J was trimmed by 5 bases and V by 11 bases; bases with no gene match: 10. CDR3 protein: CASKGQPGTEAFF. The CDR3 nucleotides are TGTGCCAGCAAGGGACAGCCGGGTACTGAAGCTTTCTTT.

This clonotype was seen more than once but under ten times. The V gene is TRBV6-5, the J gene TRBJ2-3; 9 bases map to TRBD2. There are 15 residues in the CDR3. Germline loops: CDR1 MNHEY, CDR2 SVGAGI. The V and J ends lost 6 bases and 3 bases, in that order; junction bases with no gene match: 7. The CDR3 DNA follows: TGTGCCAGCAGGTCTCTGACTAGCGGAACAGATACGCAGTATTTT. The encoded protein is CASRSLTSGTDTQYF.

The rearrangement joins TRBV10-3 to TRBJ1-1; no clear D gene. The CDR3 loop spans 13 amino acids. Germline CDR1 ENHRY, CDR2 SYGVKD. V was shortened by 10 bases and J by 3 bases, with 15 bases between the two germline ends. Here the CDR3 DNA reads TGTGCCACCGCCCAAAGGTTAGACACTGAAGCTTTCTTT. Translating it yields CATAQRLDTEAFF.

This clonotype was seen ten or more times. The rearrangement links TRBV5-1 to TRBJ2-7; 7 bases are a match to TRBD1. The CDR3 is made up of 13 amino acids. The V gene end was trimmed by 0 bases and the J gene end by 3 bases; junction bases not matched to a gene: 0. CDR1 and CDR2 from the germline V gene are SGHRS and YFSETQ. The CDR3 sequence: CASSLDRGYEQYF. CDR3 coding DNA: TGCGCCAGCAGCTTGGACAGGGGCTACGAGCAGTACTTC.

The CDR3 region is CAWSVWGFPYNEQFF. CDR3 DNA sequence: TGTGCCTGGAGTGTTTGGGGATTCCCCTACAATGAGCAGTTCTTC. The chain employs TRBV30 and TRBJ2-1, with no clear D. The CDR3 consists of 15 residues. V dropped 0 bases and J dropped 2 bases, with 11 bases sitting between them. Per the germline V gene, CDR1 is GTSNPN and CDR2 is SVGIG (reference sequence).

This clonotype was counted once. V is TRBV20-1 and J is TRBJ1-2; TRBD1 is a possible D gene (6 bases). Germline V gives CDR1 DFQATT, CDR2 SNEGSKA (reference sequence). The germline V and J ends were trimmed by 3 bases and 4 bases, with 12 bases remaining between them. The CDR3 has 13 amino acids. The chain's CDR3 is CSARADSFYGYTF. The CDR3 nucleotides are TGCAGTGCTAGGGCGGACAGCTTCTATGGCTACACCTTC.

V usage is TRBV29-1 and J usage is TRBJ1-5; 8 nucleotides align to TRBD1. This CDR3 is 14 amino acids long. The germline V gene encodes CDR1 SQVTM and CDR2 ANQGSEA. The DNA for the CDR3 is TGCAACGTCTCCCAGGGGGCCGGCAATCAGCCCCAGCATTTT. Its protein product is CNVSQGAGNQPQHF.

CDR3 in amino acids: CASSTKGTGPQEEQYF. The CDR3 bases are TGTGCCAGCAGCACAAAGGGAACAGGGCCTCAAGAGGAGCAGTACTTC. V usage is TRBV7-2 and J usage is TRBJ2-5, with TRBD1 as a possible D gene (6 bases). The CDR3 is made up of 16 amino acids. V dropped 5 bases and J dropped 11 bases, with 27 bases sitting between them. CDR1 and CDR2 from the germline V gene are SGHTA and FQGNSA.

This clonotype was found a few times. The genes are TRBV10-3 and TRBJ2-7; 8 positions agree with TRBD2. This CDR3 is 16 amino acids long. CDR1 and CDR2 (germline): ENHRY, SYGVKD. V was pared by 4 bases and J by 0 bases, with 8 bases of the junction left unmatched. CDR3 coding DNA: TGTGCCATCAGTGTCCAGATAGGGACTAGCTCCTACGAGCAGTACTTC. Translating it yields CAISVQIGTSSYEQYF.

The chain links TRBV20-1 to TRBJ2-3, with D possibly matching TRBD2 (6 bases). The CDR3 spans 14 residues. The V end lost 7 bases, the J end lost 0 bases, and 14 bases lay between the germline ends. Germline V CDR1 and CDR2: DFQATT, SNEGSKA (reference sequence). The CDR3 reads CSVPLADSTDTQYF. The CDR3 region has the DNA TGCAGTGTCCCATTAGCGGATAGCACAGATACGCAGTATTTT.

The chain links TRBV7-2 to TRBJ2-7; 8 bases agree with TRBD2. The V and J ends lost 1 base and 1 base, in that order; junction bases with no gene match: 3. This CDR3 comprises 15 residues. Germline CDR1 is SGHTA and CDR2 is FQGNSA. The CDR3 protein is CASSLGGLVSYEQYF. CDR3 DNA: TGTGCCAGCAGCTTAGGGGGACTAGTATCCTACGAGCAGTACTTC.

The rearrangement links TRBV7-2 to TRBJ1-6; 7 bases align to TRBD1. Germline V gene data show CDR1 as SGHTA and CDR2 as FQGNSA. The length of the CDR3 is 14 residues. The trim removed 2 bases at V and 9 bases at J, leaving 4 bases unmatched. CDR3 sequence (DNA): TGTGCCAGCAGCTTAAAAGGGGGCGGTTCACCCCTCCACTTT. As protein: CASSLKGGGSPLHF. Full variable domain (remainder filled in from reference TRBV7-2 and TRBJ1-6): GAGVSQSPSNKVTEKGKDVELRCDPISGHTALYWYRQSLGQGLEFLIYFQGNSAPDKSGLPSDRFSAERTGGSVSTLTIQRTQQEDSAVYLCASSLKGGGSPLHFGNGTRLTVT.

CDR3 loop: CASSQGGRDNYEQYF. The DNA of the CDR3 is TGCGCCAGCAGCCAAGGGGGCAGGGATAACTACGAGCAGTACTTC. The chain links TRBV4-1 to TRBJ2-7; D might be TRBD1 (5 bases). Trimming took off 1 base at V and 3 bases at J, with 13 bases between the two ends. CDR3 length: 15 residues. The germline gives CDR1 MGHRA, CDR2 YSYEKL.

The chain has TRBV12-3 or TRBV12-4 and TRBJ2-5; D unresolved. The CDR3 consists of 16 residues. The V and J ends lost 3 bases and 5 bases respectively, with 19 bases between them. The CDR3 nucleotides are TGTGCCAGCAGTTTCGGCCAGGACCCTCGTTATGAGACCCAGTACTTC. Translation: CASSFGQDPRYETQYF.

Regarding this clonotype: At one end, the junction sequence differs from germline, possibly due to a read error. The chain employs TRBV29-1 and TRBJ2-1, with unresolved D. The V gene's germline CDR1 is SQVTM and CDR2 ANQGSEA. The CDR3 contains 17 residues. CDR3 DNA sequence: TGCAGCGTTGTTGGGCAGCCCCTCCATCGCACAAACAATGAGCAGGTCTTC. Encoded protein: CSVVGQPLHRTNNEQVF.

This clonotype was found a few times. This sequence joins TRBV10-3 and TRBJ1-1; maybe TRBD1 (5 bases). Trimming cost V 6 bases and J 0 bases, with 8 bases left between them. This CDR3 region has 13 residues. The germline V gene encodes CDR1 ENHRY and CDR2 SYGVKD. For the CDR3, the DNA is TGTGCCATCAGGGCGGACATGAACACTGAAGCTTTCTTT. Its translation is CAIRADMNTEAFF.

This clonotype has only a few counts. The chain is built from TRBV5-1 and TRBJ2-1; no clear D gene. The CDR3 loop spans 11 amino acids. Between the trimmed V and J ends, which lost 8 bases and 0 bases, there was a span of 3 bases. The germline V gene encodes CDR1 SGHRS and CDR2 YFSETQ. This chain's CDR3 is CASYSYNEQFF. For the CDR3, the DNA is TGCGCCAGTTACTCCTACAATGAGCAGTTCTTC.

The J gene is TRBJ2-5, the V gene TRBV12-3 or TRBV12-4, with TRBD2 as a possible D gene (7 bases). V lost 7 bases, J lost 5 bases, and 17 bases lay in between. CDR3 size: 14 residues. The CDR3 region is CASTWGGAKETQYF. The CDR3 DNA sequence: TGTGCCAGCACCTGGGGGGGGGCAAAGGAGACCCAGTACTTC.

The CDR3 is CAIRGQVSSYNSPLHF. CDR3 nucleotides: TGTGCCATCAGGGGACAGGTCAGCTCCTATAATTCACCCCTCCACTTT. The chain recombines TRBV10-3 with TRBJ1-6, with TRBD1 identical over 8 bases. The CDR3 extends over 16 amino acids. V trimming: 6 bases; J trimming: 0 bases; junction bases outside the gene matches: 4. Germline V lookup: CDR1 ENHRY, CDR2 SYGVKD.